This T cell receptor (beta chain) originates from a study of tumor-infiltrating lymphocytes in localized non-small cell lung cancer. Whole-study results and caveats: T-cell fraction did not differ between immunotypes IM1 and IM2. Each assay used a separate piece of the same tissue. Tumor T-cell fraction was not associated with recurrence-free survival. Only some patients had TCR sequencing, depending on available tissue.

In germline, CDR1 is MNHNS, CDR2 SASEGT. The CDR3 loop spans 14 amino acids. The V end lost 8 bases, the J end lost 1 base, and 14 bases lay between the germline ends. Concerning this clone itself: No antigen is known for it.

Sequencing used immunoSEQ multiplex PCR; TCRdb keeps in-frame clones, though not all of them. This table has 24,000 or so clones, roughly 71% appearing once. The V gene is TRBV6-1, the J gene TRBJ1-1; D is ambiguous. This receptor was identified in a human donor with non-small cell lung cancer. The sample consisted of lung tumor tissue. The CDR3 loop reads CASERTGPNTEAFF. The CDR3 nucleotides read TGTGCCAGCGAAAGAACGGGTCCGAACACTGAAGCTTTCTTT.